This T cell receptor (beta chain) is from a study of T cells in Graves' hyperthyroidism and ophthalmopathy. For the study at large: Peripheral blood was collected at initial diagnosis, before any treatment. General study findings and limits: Using 13 V-J features, a model discriminated ophthalmopathy from stable hyperthyroidism.

From RNA transcripts, TCR beta CDR3 regions were amplified. An initial round of RT-PCR targeting the TCR CDR3 relied on the HTBI primer set. TCRdb ran MiXCR on the multiplex PCR reads and lists one entry per CDR3 protein. The sample records roughly 560,000 distinct CDR3 sequences, roughly 14% being singletons. Note on this clonotype: Its specificity is not known.

The length of the CDR3 is 15 residues. Germline V lookup: CDR1 MRHNA, CDR2 SNTAGT. Between the trimmed V and J ends, which lost 6 bases and 0 bases, there was a span of 11 bases. The sequencing sample was made of blood. The rearrangement uses TRBV6-4 and TRBJ2-2, with D perhaps matching TRBD1 (5 bases). This TCR was sampled from a woman aged 40 to 50 with Graves' ophthalmopathy. CDR3 sequence reads: CASSETGSNTGELFF. The CDR3 DNA follows: TGTGCCAGCAGCGAAACAGGTTCGAACACCGGGGAGCTGTTTTTT.